Below are 24 T cell receptor beta chains sequenced from a single sample in a study of CD8 T cells in Susac syndrome. With random hexamers, reverse transcription was performed on about 0.45 to 1 ug of RNA. TCRdb reprocessed the immunoSEQ multiplex PCR reads via MiXCR and lists one record per CDR3 protein. Altogether more than 150,000 distinct CDR3 sequences are present, approximately 95% being singletons, with the ten largest covering 0.15% to 0.2%. Sequences were obtained from CD4+ T cells from PBMCs. The receptors shown here come from a human donor with Susac syndrome.

The chain joins TRBV3-1 to TRBJ2-2; a possible D gene is TRBD2 (6 bases). Trimming took 1 base from V and 4 from J, leaving 13 bases between them. The length of the CDR3 is 16 residues. Germline CDR1 and CDR2: LGHDT and YNNKEL (reference sequence). CDR3 in amino acids: CASSQGVAERTGELFF. The CDR3 DNA reads as TGTGCCAGCAGCCAAGGTGTAGCGGAGCGCACCGGGGAGCTGTTTTTT.

This rearrangement joins TRBV12-3 or TRBV12-4 to TRBJ2-7, with D perhaps TRBD1 or TRBD2 (5 bases each). There are 17 residues in the CDR3. V gave up 6 bases and J gave up 5 bases, with 26 bases separating them. The CDR3 DNA is TGTGCCAGCAGCTCCACCCCCCGGGACCACCCTTACAACGAGCAGTACTTC. Its translation is CASSSTPRDHPYNEQYF.

The chain is built from TRBV19 and TRBJ2-3; a weak D match, TRBD2 (6 bases). The germline CDR1 and CDR2 sequences are LNHDA and SQIVND (reference sequence). V lost 5 bases and J lost 2, with 17 bases in between. CDR3 length: 16 amino acids. The CDR3 is CASSYAAGRSTDTQYF. In DNA form, the CDR3 reads TGTGCCAGTAGTTATGCGGCGGGGCGATCCACAGATACGCAGTATTTT.

This clonotype has more than one count but fewer than ten. This chain uses TRBV24-1 with TRBJ2-3; 9 bases agree with TRBD1. The CDR3 spans 15 residues. The germline gives CDR1 KGHDR, CDR2 SFDVKD. Trimming took 5 bases from V and 7 from J; bases not matched to a gene: 9. The CDR3 DNA follows: TGTGCCACCAGTGCCTCCCAAGGACAGGGGAATACGCAGTATTTT. It yields the protein CATSASQGQGNTQYF.

The V call is TRBV15, the J call TRBJ1-5; D gene unclear. The V gene's germline CDR1 is LNHNV and CDR2 YYDKDF (reference sequence). Trimming shortened V by 1 base and J by 4 bases, and 14 bases separated the two germline ends. The CDR3 length is 16 residues. CDR3 region: CATSRVAGSSNQPQHF. In nucleotides, the CDR3 is TGTGCCACCAGCAGAGTAGCGGGCTCTAGTAATCAGCCCCAGCATTTT.

The rearrangement links TRBV6-5 to TRBJ2-7, with 9 nucleotides matching TRBD1. Trimming took 2 bases from V and 2 from J; bases not matched to a gene: 10. The CDR3 spans 17 residues. Per germline, CDR1 MNHEY and CDR2 SVGAGI. Here the CDR3 reads CASSYTLPGQGTYEQYF. The CDR3, as DNA: TGTGCCAGCAGTTACACTCTACCGGGACAGGGTACCTACGAGCAGTACTTC.

The chain combines TRBV20-1 with TRBJ2-1, with D perhaps matching TRBD2 (6 bases). The CDR3 spans 10 residues. Between the trimmed V and J ends, which lost 5 bases and 9 bases, there was a span of 8 bases. CDR1 and CDR2 from the germline V gene are DFQATT and SNEGSKA (reference sequence). This CDR3 reads CSAGRGEQFF. CDR3 sequence (DNA): TGCAGTGCTGGGCGGGGTGAGCAGTTCTTC.

This chain uses TRBV28 with TRBJ1-1; TRBD1 aligns across 7 bases. The CDR3 covers 13 residues. The V segment lost 8 bases and the J segment 3 bases; nucleotides outside the gene matches: 6. The germline V gene has CDR1 MDHEN and CDR2 SYDVKM. CDR3 region: CASVPGGDTEAFF. The DNA for the CDR3 is TGTGCCAGCGTCCCAGGGGGGGACACTGAAGCTTTCTTT.

The CDR3 spells CASSDWDRGNEQFF. The DNA for the CDR3 is TGTGCCAGCAGTGATTGGGACAGGGGGAATGAGCAGTTCTTC. The chain has TRBV6-1 and TRBJ2-1; TRBD1 matches 11 bases. Germline-derived CDR1 and CDR2 are MNHNS and SASEGT. This CDR3 has 14 amino acids. V lost 3 bases and J lost 7; bases outside the gene matches: 2.

The chain employs TRBV20-1 and TRBJ2-7; no clear D. Germline CDR1 DFQATT, CDR2 SNEGSKA (reference sequence). The CDR3 is 13 amino acids. The V end was cut by 3 bases, the J end by 6 bases, with 15 bases between. The CDR3 DNA reads as TGCAGTGCTAGTCCCCGGTCTCGCGCCGAGCAGTACTTC. Amino acid sequence: CSASPRSRAEQYF.

This rearrangement joins TRBV7-9 to TRBJ2-1, with D uncertain. The CDR3 is 15 residues long. The germline V gene encodes CDR1 SEHNR and CDR2 FQNEAQ (reference sequence). The V and J ends lost 2 bases and 3 bases respectively, with 11 bases between them. The CDR3: CASSLSDWGYNEQFF. In DNA form, the CDR3 reads TGTGCCAGCAGCTTATCTGATTGGGGCTACAATGAGCAGTTCTTC. The full variable domain, with the rest looked up from reference TRBV7-9 and TRBJ2-1, is DTGVSQNPRHKITKRGQNVTFRCDPISEHNRLYWYRQTLGQGPEFLTYFQNEAQLEKSRLLSDRFSAERPKGSFSTLEIQRTEQGDSAMYLCASSLSDWGYNEQFFGPGTRLTVL.

V is TRBV20-1 and J is TRBJ2-5; 8 positions match TRBD2. The CDR3 contains 15 residues. V was clipped by 6 bases and J by 3 bases; unmatched bases: 12. Germline V gene data show CDR1 as DFQATT and CDR2 as SNEGSKA (reference sequence). The CDR3, as DNA: TGCAGTGCCTTCTACCGGGGGGGCCGTAAAGAGACCCAGTACTTC. This encodes CSAFYRGGRKETQYF.

This clonotype was recorded only once. The chain carries TRBV20-1 and TRBJ1-5; 9 bases match TRBD1. CDR1 is DFQATT, CDR2 SNEGSKA, per germline (reference sequence). This CDR3 has 14 residues. V lost 3 bases, J lost 1 base, and 1 base stayed unmatched. CDR3 sequence reads: CSASGTGSNQPQHF. CDR3 bases: TGCAGTGCTAGCGGGACAGGGAGCAATCAGCCCCAGCATTTT.

V and J are TRBV3-1 and TRBJ1-2, with TRBD1 matching 7 bases. The CDR3 is 16 residues long. J lost 3 bases, V lost 2 bases, and 9 bases had no gene match. CDR1 LGHDT and CDR2 YNNKEL come from the germline V gene (reference sequence). The CDR3 nucleotides are TGTGCCAGCAGCCAAAGGCGACAGGGAGTAGACTATGGCTACACCTTC. It codes for CASSQRRQGVDYGYTF.

This chain connects TRBV7-9 to TRBJ2-2; TRBD2 matches at 10 bases. With 6 bases clipped from V and 0 bases from J, the junction kept 10 bases outside the gene matches. The CDR3 runs to 18 residues. Germline V gives CDR1 SEHNR, CDR2 FQNEAQ (reference sequence). CDR3 region: CASRARASGGPNTGELFF. The CDR3 nucleotides read TGTGCCAGCAGAGCGAGGGCTAGCGGGGGCCCGAACACCGGGGAGCTGTTTTTT.

CDR3 DNA sequence: TGCGCCAGCAGCCGGGCCGAGGAGACCCAGTACTTC. Its translation is CASSRAEETQYF. The chain has TRBV5-1 and TRBJ2-5; unclear D gene. CDR3 length: 12 residues. Germline assignment: CDR1 SGHRS and CDR2 YFSETQ. The V end was cut by 4 bases, the J end by 5 bases, with 9 bases between.

The rearrangement links TRBV5-4 to TRBJ2-7; 7 bases align to TRBD2. CDR1 and CDR2 from the germline V gene are SGHNT and YYREEE (reference sequence). CDR3 length: 14 amino acids. The trim removed 0 bases at V and 5 bases at J, leaving 5 bases unmatched. CDR3 nucleotide sequence: TGTGCCAGCAGCTTGGCGGGGGGATTCCACGAGCAGTACTTC. Its protein product is CASSLAGGFHEQYF. The full variable domain, its missing parts supplied by reference TRBV5-4 and TRBJ2-7, is ETGVTQSPTHLIKTRGQQVTLRCSSQSGHNTVSWYQQALGQGPQFIFQYYREEENGRGNFPPRFSGLQFPNYSSELNVNALELDDSALYLCASSLAGGFHEQYFGPGTRLTVT.

The rearrangement joins TRBV18 to TRBJ1-2, with a possible D match to TRBD1 (6 bases). CDR1 and CDR2 from the germline V gene are KGHSH and LQKENI. V gave up 2 bases and J gave up 2 bases, with 9 bases separating them. The CDR3 has 14 residues. The CDR3 coding sequence is TGTGCCAGCTCACCAGCAGGGGACAACTATGGCTACACCTTC. Its translation: CASSPAGDNYGYTF.

The rearrangement uses TRBV7-9 and TRBJ2-7, with D perhaps matching TRBD1 (5 bases). The germline CDR1 and CDR2 sequences are SEHNR and FQNEAQ (reference sequence). CDR3 length equals 13 residues. The V gene lost 8 bases and the J gene lost 6 bases, with 17 bases spanning the gap. The CDR3 loop is CASSQGSVPEQYF. Here the CDR3 DNA reads TGTGCCAGCTCCCAGGGATCTGTCCCCGAGCAGTACTTC.

J is TRBJ2-7 and V is TRBV29-1; 7 bases are shared with TRBD1. V trimming: 4 bases; J trimming: 7 bases; junction bases outside the gene matches: 10. CDR1 is SQVTM, CDR2 ANQGSEA, per germline. The length of the CDR3 is 13 residues. CDR3 nucleotides: TGCAGCGTTGGAGACAGGGCCCTGGGAGAGCAGTACTTC. The encoded protein is CSVGDRALGEQYF.

The CDR3 DNA reads TGTGCCAGCAGTTCTAAGGGCCGGGAGAACTATGGCTACACCTTC. Translated: CASSSKGRENYGYTF. The V gene is TRBV12-3 or TRBV12-4, the J gene TRBJ1-2, with unresolved D. This CDR3 region has 15 residues. Deletions cut 4 bases from V and 2 bases from J, with 14 bases between.

The chain recombines TRBV14 with TRBJ1-6; D gene ambiguous. CDR1 is SGHDN, CDR2 FVKESK, per germline. Trimming pared 1 base from V and 2 bases from J, leaving 12 bases between. The CDR3 consists of 17 residues. This chain's CDR3 is CASSQVNGPTYNSPLHF. In DNA, the CDR3 is TGTGCCAGCAGCCAAGTTAACGGTCCGACCTATAATTCACCCCTCCACTTT.

The chain has TRBV18 and TRBJ2-3; D possibly corresponds to TRBD2 (6 bases). The CDR3 extends over 14 amino acids. CDR1 is KGHSH and CDR2 is LQKENI in the germline V gene. V lost 0 bases and J 3 bases, leaving 7 bases between the germline ends. The DNA for the CDR3 is TGTGCCAGCTCACCACCGGGACTTACAGATACGCAGTATTTT. Its translation is CASSPPGLTDTQYF.

This chain links TRBV5-1 with TRBJ1-2; 7 bases align to TRBD1. J was trimmed by 9 bases and V by 7 bases; bases with no gene match: 18. The CDR3 covers 15 residues. Per the germline V gene, CDR1 is SGHRS and CDR2 is YFSETQ. CDR3 in amino acids: CASYPTGKTSGSYTF. The CDR3 DNA follows: TGCGCCAGCTACCCGACAGGGAAGACTTCGGGGAGCTACACCTTC.